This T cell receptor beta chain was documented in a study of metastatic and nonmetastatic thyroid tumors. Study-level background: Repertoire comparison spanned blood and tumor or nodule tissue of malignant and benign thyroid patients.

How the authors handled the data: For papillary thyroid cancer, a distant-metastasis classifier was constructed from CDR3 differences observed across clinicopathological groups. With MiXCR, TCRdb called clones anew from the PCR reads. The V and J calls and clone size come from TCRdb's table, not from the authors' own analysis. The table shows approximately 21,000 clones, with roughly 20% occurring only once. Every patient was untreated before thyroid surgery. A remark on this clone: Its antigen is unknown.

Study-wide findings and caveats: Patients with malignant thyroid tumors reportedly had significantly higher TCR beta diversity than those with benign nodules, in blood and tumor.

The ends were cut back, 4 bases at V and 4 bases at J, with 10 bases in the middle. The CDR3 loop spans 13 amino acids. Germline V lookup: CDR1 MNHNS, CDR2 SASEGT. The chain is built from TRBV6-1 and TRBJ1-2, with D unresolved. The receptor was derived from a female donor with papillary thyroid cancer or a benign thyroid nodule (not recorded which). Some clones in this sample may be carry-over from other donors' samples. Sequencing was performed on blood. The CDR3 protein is CASSVSRLYGYTF. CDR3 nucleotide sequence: TGTGCCAGCAGTGTCTCTCGACTCTATGGCTACACCTTC.